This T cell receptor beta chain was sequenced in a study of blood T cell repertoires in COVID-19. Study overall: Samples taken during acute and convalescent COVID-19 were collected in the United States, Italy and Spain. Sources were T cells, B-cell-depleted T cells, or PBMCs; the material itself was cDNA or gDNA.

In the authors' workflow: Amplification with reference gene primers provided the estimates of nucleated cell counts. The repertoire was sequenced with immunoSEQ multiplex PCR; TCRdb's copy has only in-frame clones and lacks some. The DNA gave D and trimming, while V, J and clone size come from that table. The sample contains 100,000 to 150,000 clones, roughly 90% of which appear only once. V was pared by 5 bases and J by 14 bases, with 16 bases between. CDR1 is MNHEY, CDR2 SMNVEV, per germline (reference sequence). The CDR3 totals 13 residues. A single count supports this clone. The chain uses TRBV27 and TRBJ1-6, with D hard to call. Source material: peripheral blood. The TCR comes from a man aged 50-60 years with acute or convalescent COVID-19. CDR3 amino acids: CASSGSTGITLHF. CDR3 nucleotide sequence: TGTGCCAGCAGTGGATCCACCGGGATTACCCTCCACTTT.